These 18 T cell receptor beta chains were all obtained from the same sample, sequenced in a study of circulating CD8 cells and anti-PD-1 response in melanoma. TCR libraries were prepared from about 16 ng of total RNA with the QIAseq Immune Repertoire TCR panel. A single record per CDR3 protein comes from TCRdb applying MiXCR to the reads. Among about a thousand distinct CDR3 sequences listed, roughly 7.6% were seen once. Sorting of live CD3+CD8+TCRalphabeta+ cells by PD-1 and/or TIGIT gave four subsets. The material was CD8+ T cells from PBMCs, obtained at baseline or after one month of anti-PD-1 therapy (not recorded which). The receptor set was obtained from a human donor with melanoma.

By proportion, this clonotype is medium-sized. The chain links TRBV7-6 to TRBJ2-1; no definite D call. The germline V gene has CDR1 SGHVS and CDR2 FNYEAQ. The CDR3 contains 17 residues. V was trimmed by 1 base and J by 0 bases, leaving 13 bases between them. The CDR3 DNA reads TGTGCCAGCAGCTTAGTAATCAGTGTGGGCTCCTACAATGAGCAGTTCTTC. Translation: CASSLVISVGSYNEQFF.

The genes are TRBV19 and TRBJ1-1; weak D call: TRBD1 (5 bases). Germline assignment: CDR1 LNHDA and CDR2 SQIVND (reference sequence). This CDR3 is 14 amino acids long. The V and J ends lost 1 base and 4 bases respectively, with 10 bases between them. CDR3 residues: CASSIGEGRTEAFF. The CDR3 DNA reads TGTGCCAGTAGTATAGGTGAGGGGCGCACTGAAGCTTTCTTT.

This clonotype is classed as medium-sized. The chain carries TRBV9 and TRBJ1-1; D is uncertain. Trimming left V 0 bases short and J 10 bases short, with 10 bases between. This CDR3 contains 12 residues. Per germline, CDR1 SGDLS and CDR2 YYNGEE. CDR3 amino acids: CASSVEGRGAFF. Written as DNA, the CDR3 is TGTGCCAGCAGCGTAGAAGGACGCGGAGCTTTCTTT.

V and J are TRBV28 and TRBJ1-2; 11 nucleotides match TRBD1. This CDR3 is 14 amino acids long. The junction had 3 bases not matched to a gene; V was cut back by 2 bases and J by 7 bases. Germline lookup yields CDR1 MDHEN and CDR2 SYDVKM. The CDR3 DNA reads TGTGCCAGCAGTTTAACCGGGACAGGGGGTGGCTACACCTTC. Translating it yields CASSLTGTGGGYTF.

By share, this clonotype counts as large. The CDR3 coding sequence is TGTGCTAGTGGTCTGACTAGCGGGGTGGAAGATGAGCAGTTCTTC. It encodes CASGLTSGVEDEQFF. V is TRBV12-5 and J is TRBJ2-1; 11 bases match TRBD2. Looked up from germline, CDR1 is LGHNT and CDR2 is FRNRAP. This CDR3 has 15 residues. V lost 5 bases and J lost 8; bases outside the gene matches: 8. The full variable domain, its missing parts supplied by reference TRBV12-5 and TRBJ2-1, is DARVTQTPRHKVTEMGQEVTMRCQPILGHNTVFWYRQTMMQGLELLAYFRNRAPLDDSGMPKDRFSAEMPDATLATLKIQPSEPRDSAVYFCASGLTSGVEDEQFFGPGTRLTVL.

This clonotype is categorized as medium-sized. The V call is TRBV30, the J call TRBJ2-1; TRBD2 matches at 8 bases. The length of the CDR3 is 14 residues. With 2 bases clipped from V and 4 bases from J, the junction kept 4 bases outside the gene matches. CDR1 and CDR2 (germline): GTSNPN, SVGIG (reference sequence). In DNA form, the CDR3 reads TGTGCCTGGAGTTTACAGCGGGAGTACAATGAGCAGTTCTTC. As protein: CAWSLQREYNEQFF.

This clonotype is medium-sized within its sample. V and J are TRBV19 and TRBJ2-2; D gene unclear. CDR1 is LNHDA and CDR2 is SQIVND in the germline V gene (reference sequence). Deletions cut 9 bases from V and 3 bases from J, with 17 bases between. This CDR3 comprises 15 residues. The CDR3 here is CASRKKPTYTGELFF. CDR3 coding DNA: TGTGCCAGCCGAAAGAAACCGACGTACACCGGGGAGCTGTTTTTT. The full variable domain, in which reference TRBV19 and TRBJ2-2 provide the parts outside the CDR3, is DGGITQSPKYLFRKEGQNVTLSCEQNLNHDAMYWYRQDPGQGLRLIYYSQIVNDFQKGDIAEGYSVSREKKESFPLTVTSAQKNPTAFYLCASRKKPTYTGELFFGEGSRLTVL.

By sample fraction, this clonotype is medium-sized. The genes are TRBV14 and TRBJ2-3; 9 bases align to TRBD2. Germline CDR1 and CDR2: SGHDN and FVKESK. The CDR3 contains 17 residues. The J segment lost 0 bases and the V segment lost 0 bases, leaving 4 bases of the junction unmatched. The CDR3 here is CASSQDPAGGSTDTQYF. In DNA form, the CDR3 reads TGTGCCAGCAGCCAAGATCCGGCGGGGGGGAGCACAGATACGCAGTATTTT.

The table lists this clonotype with a few counts. CDR3 region: CASRDGERSDTQYF. Written as DNA, the CDR3 is TGTGCCAGCAGGGACGGGGAGAGGTCAGATACGCAGTATTTT. The V and J genes are TRBV2 and TRBJ2-3, with D possibly matching TRBD2 (5 bases). The ends were cut back, 6 bases at V and 4 bases at J, with 14 bases in the middle. The CDR3 is made up of 14 amino acids. CDR1 SNHLY and CDR2 FYNNEI come from the germline V gene.

This clonotype is termed large. V and J are TRBV24-1 and TRBJ2-5, with 16 bases lining up with TRBD2. The CDR3 extends over 19 amino acids. Germline V gene data show CDR1 as KGHDR and CDR2 as SFDVKD. The ends lost 3 bases at V and 0 bases at J; junction bases unmatched: 6. CDR3 sequence (DNA): TGTGCCACCAGTGATGCTACCGGGACTAGCGGGAGGGACCAAGAGACCCAGTACTTC. Translating gives CATSDATGTSGRDQETQYF.

This clonotype is large (0.1 to 1%) in the sample. The J gene is TRBJ2-7, the V gene TRBV28, with 9 bases fitting TRBD2. Trimming at V came to 7 bases and at J to 0 bases, leaving 10 bases not matched to a gene. In germline, CDR1 is MDHEN, CDR2 SYDVKM. The CDR3 sequence is 16 residues long. CDR3: CASTLGASGDSYEQYF. CDR3 bases: TGTGCCAGCACCCTAGGAGCTAGCGGGGACTCCTACGAGCAGTACTTC. The full variable domain, its missing parts supplied by reference TRBV28 and TRBJ2-7, is DVKVTQSSRYLVKRTGEKVFLECVQDMDHENMFWYRQDPGLGLRLIYFSYDVKMKEKGDIPEGYSVSREKKERFSLILESASTNQTSMYLCASTLGASGDSYEQYFGPGTRLTVT.

V usage is TRBV28 and J usage is TRBJ2-5, with 8 bases fitting TRBD2. Germline CDR1 reads MDHEN; CDR2 reads SYDVKM. The CDR3 extends over 16 amino acids. The CDR3 region has the DNA TGTTCCGGCAGCCCCCCCTCCGGGAGGGACCAAGAGACCCAGTACTTC. This translates into CSGSPPSGRDQETQYF.

The rearrangement uses TRBV19 and TRBJ2-1, with 8 bases that match TRBD1. Germline-derived CDR1 and CDR2 are LNHDA and SQIVND (reference sequence). With 5 bases clipped from V and 7 bases from J, the junction kept 10 bases outside the gene matches. The CDR3 contains 15 residues. The CDR3 sequence: CASSVRTGIGNEQFF. CDR3 sequence (DNA): TGTGCCAGTAGTGTCAGGACAGGGATAGGGAATGAGCAGTTCTTC.

By proportion, this clonotype is medium-sized. This sequence joins TRBV19 and TRBJ1-1; no clear D. Germline CDR1 reads LNHDA; CDR2 reads SQIVND (reference sequence). Trimming cost V 3 bases and J 6 bases, with 14 bases left between them. The CDR3 spans 14 residues. In DNA, the CDR3 is TGTGCCAGTAGTATTGAACGGAGATCCCCTGAAGCTTTCTTT. Translation gives CASSIERRSPEAFF.

This clonotype is large in the sample. The chain joins TRBV29-1 to TRBJ1-1; D call uncertain. Trimming took off 4 bases at V and 3 bases at J, with 9 bases between the two ends. This CDR3 contains 12 residues. Germline values: CDR1 SQVTM, CDR2 ANQGSEA. The CDR3 sequence: CSVVREDTEAFF. The CDR3, as DNA: TGCAGCGTTGTTAGGGAGGACACTGAAGCTTTCTTT.

This clonotype is judged large. The chain has TRBV28 and TRBJ2-7; the match to TRBD2 covers 10 bases. With V trimmed by 3 bases and J by 0 bases, 8 bases remained unmatched. CDR3 size: 17 residues. CDR1 is MDHEN and CDR2 is SYDVKM in the germline V gene. CDR3: CASSFALGTSDSYEQYF. DNA of the CDR3: TGTGCCAGCAGTTTCGCCCTCGGGACTAGCGACTCCTACGAGCAGTACTTC.

Comments on this clonotype: Just one base apart from a much larger clone, this may be a read error. The J gene is TRBJ1-4, the V gene TRBV5-8; TRBD1 is a possible D gene (5 bases). CDR1 and CDR2 from the germline V gene are SGHTS and YDEGEE. The CDR3 spans 13 residues. V was pared by 3 bases and J by 6 bases, with 9 bases between. CDR3 DNA sequence: TGTGCCAGCAGCTCACGGGGGGATGAAAAACTGTTTTTT. This gives the protein CASSSRGDEKLFF.

Worth noting for this clonotype: A much larger clone differs from this one at a single base, so this may be a read error. This sequence joins TRBV28 and TRBJ1-1; no firm D call. Germline V CDR1 and CDR2: MDHEN, SYDVKM. Trimming took 2 bases from V and 7 from J, leaving 11 bases between them. The CDR3 covers 13 residues. The CDR3 nucleotides read TGTGCCAGCAGTTTACAGGTTTCCAGTGAAGCTTTCTTT. Amino acid sequence: CASSLQVSSEAFF.